Following are 10 T cell receptor beta chains from one sample sequenced in a study of radiotherapy plus CTLA-4 blockade in lung cancer. Libraries were prepared by immunoSEQ multiplex PCR; TCRdb keeps only in-frame clonotypes and omits some of them. The repertoire includes approximately 72,000 clones, around 80% of them detected once, and 7% to 8.5% sits in the top ten. Sequencing used peripheral blood, obtained from a patient treated with radiotherapy plus ipilimumab. Every receptor here comes from a human donor with non-small cell lung cancer who had a complete response to radiotherapy plus ipilimumab.

In its sample, this clone was seen once. The genes are TRBV7-8 and TRBJ2-5, with a weak D call TRBD2 (5 bases). V was pared by 5 bases and J by 3 bases, with 13 bases between. The V gene's germline CDR1 is SGHVS and CDR2 FQNEAQ. CDR3 length: 14 residues. The CDR3 reads CASSRTVREETQYF. CDR3 bases: TGTGCCAGCAGCCGGACGGTGAGGGAAGAGACCCAGTACTTC.

V gene TRBV11-3 combines with J gene TRBJ2-1; 7 bases fit TRBD1. This CDR3 has 15 amino acids. In germline, CDR1 is SGHNT, CDR2 YENEEA. Trimming at V came to 5 bases and at J to 7 bases, leaving 11 bases not matched to a gene. This CDR3 reads CASSAPRDRFNEQFF. The CDR3 nucleotides are TGTGCCAGCAGCGCACCCCGGGACAGATTTAATGAGCAGTTCTTC.

This clone appeared once. The rearrangement uses TRBV27 and TRBJ1-2; 10 positions agree with TRBD1. Germline assignment: CDR1 MNHEY and CDR2 SMNVEV (reference sequence). The CDR3 length is 16 residues. J was trimmed by 7 bases and V by 6 bases; bases with no gene match: 14. The CDR3 nucleotides are TGTGCCAGCAGCTCGGACAGGGGGAGTAGGGTACTTGGCTACACCTTC. Translation: CASSSDRGSRVLGYTF.

The chain links TRBV18 to TRBJ2-7; no clear D gene. Germline V gene sequence: CDR1 KGHSH, CDR2 LQKENI. The V gene lost 3 bases and the J gene lost 6 bases, with 9 bases spanning the gap. This CDR3 is built from 12 residues. CDR3 in amino acids: CASSPFSSEQYF. The CDR3 DNA reads TGTGCCAGCTCACCGTTTAGTTCCGAGCAGTACTTC.

V gene TRBV7-2 combines with J gene TRBJ1-5, with a tentative D call TRBD1 (6 bases). Germline V gene sequence: CDR1 SGHTA, CDR2 FQGNSA. CDR3 length: 17 amino acids. V dropped 0 bases and J dropped 11 bases, with 23 bases sitting between them. The CDR3 region is CASSLAPTGNGLEAQHF. The CDR3 coding sequence is TGTGCCAGCAGCTTAGCCCCGACAGGTAACGGGTTAGAGGCCCAGCATTTT.

This clone showed up just once. The CDR3 DNA sequence: TGCGCCAGCAGCCAAGCTCGGTGGCTCGGTTCGGGAGGCACTGAAGCTTTCTTT. Translated: CASSQARWLGSGGTEAFF. V gene TRBV4-1 combines with J gene TRBJ1-1; D ambiguous. The CDR3 has 18 residues. Trimming removed 1 base at V and 4 bases at J, with 22 bases between. CDR1 MGHRA and CDR2 YSYEKL come from the germline V gene.

This clone was observed once. CDR3 sequence: CASSLLPDADTQYF. CDR3 DNA: TGCGCCAGCAGCTTGTTACCCGACGCAGATACGCAGTATTTT. The V and J genes are TRBV5-1 and TRBJ2-3; D is undetermined. Germline lookup yields CDR1 SGHRS and CDR2 YFSETQ. CDR3 length: 14 residues. Between the trimmed V and J ends, which lost 1 base and 4 bases, there was a span of 10 bases.

The V call is TRBV4-3, the J call TRBJ1-2; perhaps TRBD1 as D (6 bases). CDR3 length: 15 residues. V was cut by 4 bases and J by 6 bases, with 18 bases left in between. Germline lookup yields CDR1 LGHNA and CDR2 YSLEER. CDR3 DNA: TGCGCCAGCAGCCCCGGGGGCCCCGCTCGGGATGGCTACACCTTC. It encodes CASSPGGPARDGYTF.

The chain couples TRBV18 to TRBJ1-3; TRBD1 might be the D (6 bases). The CDR3 contains 15 residues. V lost 0 bases and J 2 bases, leaving 8 bases between the germline ends. Germline V lookup: CDR1 KGHSH, CDR2 LQKENI. The CDR3 nucleotides read TGTGCCAGCTCACCACCGGGGGGGCCTGGAAACACCATATATTTT. Its protein is CASSPPGGPGNTIYF.

The chain carries TRBV19 and TRBJ1-4, with D perhaps TRBD1 (5 bases). CDR1 and CDR2 from the germline V gene are LNHDA and SQIVND (reference sequence). V dropped 7 bases and J dropped 4 bases, with 19 bases sitting between them. CDR3 size: 16 residues. For the CDR3, the DNA is TGTGCCAGTACTTCGCGGTCCGCCAGGGATAATGAAAAACTGTTTTTT. Protein: CASTSRSARDNEKLFF.